A selection of T cell receptor beta chains follows, all from one sample in a study of cytomegalovirus exposure and HLA in healthy donors. Only in-frame clones appear in the TCRdb table, and some are missing; sequencing was by immunoSEQ multiplex PCR. This sample has 120,000 or so clones, with roughly 90% found just once. The sequenced sample consisted of PBMCs. The receptors derive from a man younger than 45 in good health and CMV-seronegative. CDR3s include the opening cysteine and the closing phenylalanine or tryptophan. The order of the fields is J gene, V gene, CDR3 length, CDR3 protein.

>TRBJ1-1|TRBV18|14
CASSPPAGNTLAFF
>TRBJ1-2|TRBV15|15
CATSRVAGRDYGYTF
>TRBJ1-2|TRBV9|15
CASSAGTSPYYGYTF
>TRBJ2-7|TRBV11-2|14
CASSLKGGPYEQYF
>TRBJ1-5|TRBV7-2|14
CASSLSTGNQPQHF
>TRBJ2-5|TRBV19|14
CASRWTFGQETQYF
>TRBJ1-3|TRBV30|16
CAWSGGALFSGNTIYF
>TRBJ1-5|TRBV2|13
CASSVISNQPQHF
>TRBJ2-5|TRBV18|13
CASSLRQQETQYF
>TRBJ1-4|TRBV5-5|16
CASSSGTRGTNEKLFF
>TRBJ1-1|TRBV6-6|14
CASSYSGSRPEAFF
>TRBJ2-1|TRBV5-1|14
CASSSSVASDEQFF
>TRBJ2-2|TRBV7-7|15
CASRRGSGLTGELFF
>TRBJ1-6|TRBV6-1|12
CASSTSTSPLHF
>TRBJ1-5|TRBV4-2|14
CASSQEVGSQPQHF
>TRBJ2-2|TRBV9|15
CASGHEDTSTGELFF
>TRBJ2-7|TRBV4-1|14
CASSQRDRFYEQYF
>TRBJ2-7|TRBV5-1|13
CASSTGTSNEQYF
>TRBJ1-2|TRBV18|15
CASSPFRDRDHGYTF
>TRBJ2-1|TRBV19|12
CASSMGRNEQFF
>TRBJ1-5|TRBV11-2|18
CASSLAAGEGYSNQPQHF
>TRBJ1-1|TRBV7-2|14
CASSFSGMNTEAFF
>TRBJ2-5|TRBV4-1|15
CASSQGSKGGETQYF
>TRBJ2-7|TRBV25-1|15
CASSEAGAPSYEQYF
>TRBJ2-7|TRBV27|17
CASSRDSGASGRGEQYF
>TRBJ2-7|TRBV6-6|15
CASSPIAGKGYEQYF
>TRBJ2-1|TRBV19|15
CASTLDWSSYNEQFF
>TRBJ2-3|TRBV4-1|15
CASRRLAGSTDTQYF
>TRBJ2-7|TRBV5-1|15
CASSLQHQGGYEQYF
>TRBJ2-3|TRBV30|14
CAWSMLGLTDTQYF
>TRBJ1-1|TRBV28|17
CASSLGGADSQVSEAFF
>TRBJ2-3|TRBV30|16
CAWDKGLAGPTDTQYF
>TRBJ2-7|TRBV5-1|17
CASSLYGTSGGSYEQYF
>TRBJ2-1|TRBV5-1|15
CASSLALAGGDEQFF
>TRBJ1-1|TRBV4-1|13
CASSGTVNTEAFF
>TRBJ1-2|TRBV7-9|15
CASSRDRGENYGYTF
>TRBJ1-5|TRBV19|15
CASSLTSGSNQPQHF
>TRBJ2-7|TRBV25-1|15
CASAIKLAGSYEQYF
>TRBJ1-5|TRBV30|13
CAWARQAGQPQHF
>TRBJ1-1|TRBV5-1|15
CASSSLQGHSTEAFF
>TRBJ2-7|TRBV6-1|12
CASSDGPNEQYF
>TRBJ2-7|TRBV11-2|15
CASSLDLSGRDEQYF
>TRBJ1-1|TRBV18|14
CASSQDSMNTEAFF
>TRBJ1-2|TRBV6-5|14
CASSYTDRGYGYTF
>TRBJ2-7|TRBV2|15
CASSETPNSAYEQYF
>TRBJ1-1|TRBV28|15
CASSTAGQGATEAFF
>TRBJ2-2|TRBV15|14
CATSTWTGTRELFF
>TRBJ2-7|TRBV29-1|16
CSGYGPTGNNFYEQYF
>TRBJ2-4|TRBV9|16
CASSSPTGTGKNIQYF
>TRBJ2-1|TRBV6-5|15
CASSLAGEPYNEQFF
>TRBJ1-5|TRBV18|15
CASSRQGDSNQPQHF
>TRBJ2-7|TRBV5-1|14
CASFIPQGSYEQYF
>TRBJ2-7|TRBV19|15
CASSMREVGAYEQYF
>TRBJ1-6|TRBV30|13
CAWSKAGNSPLHF
>TRBJ2-7|TRBV18|14
CASSPVDRNYEQYF
>TRBJ2-3|TRBV5-1|16
CASSLTASGIRATQYF
>TRBJ2-5|TRBV6-5|13
CASSYLGEETQYF